These 11 T cell receptor beta chains originate from one sample sequenced in a study of T cell responses to AZD1222 COVID-19 vaccine. The assay was immunoSEQ multiplex PCR, and TCRdb's table has in-frame clones only and misses some. Found here are 150,000 to 200,000 clones, around 90% of them singletons; the top ten hold 1.3%. Sequenced here: peripheral blood, sampled 28 days after the second AZD1222 dose. The receptors come from an adult who received the AZD1222 COVID-19 vaccine.

This chain uses TRBV30 with TRBJ1-2, with TRBD1 identical over 8 bases. This CDR3 region has 13 residues. Germline V CDR1 and CDR2: GTSNPN, SVGIG (reference sequence). J lost 6 bases, V lost 4 bases, and 7 bases had no gene match. The CDR3 region has the DNA TGTGCCTGGACCCCAGACAGGGGCGATGGCTACACCTTC. The encoded protein is CAWTPDRGDGYTF.

The chain carries TRBV13 and TRBJ1-2; 7 nucleotides line up with TRBD1. Germline CDR1 reads PRHDT; CDR2 reads FYEKMQ (reference sequence). V lost 0 bases, J lost 7 bases, and 14 bases stayed unmatched. The CDR3 is 17 amino acids. CDR3 region: CASSLGRVGGGAGGYTF. The CDR3 DNA is TGTGCCAGCAGCTTAGGCCGTGTGGGAGGGGGCGCGGGTGGCTACACCTTC.

The chain is built from TRBV11-2 and TRBJ1-1, with D perhaps matching TRBD1 (6 bases). This CDR3 is 16 amino acids long. From germline, CDR1 is SGHAT and CDR2 FQNNGV. Trimming removed 1 base at V and 3 bases at J, with 15 bases between. CDR3: CASSLVFRQGHTEAFF. CDR3 DNA: TGTGCCAGCAGCTTAGTATTTAGGCAGGGGCACACTGAAGCTTTCTTT.

This chain links TRBV5-3 with TRBJ1-5; 9 bases map to TRBD1. TRBV5-3 is assigned to the ORF class and has an uncertain function. J was trimmed by 0 bases and V by 0 bases; bases with no gene match: 10. The CDR3 contains 19 residues. CDR3 amino acids: CARSLGGQGPDCSNQPQHF. CDR3 DNA sequence: TGTGCCAGAAGCTTGGGGGGACAGGGACCGGATTGTAGCAATCAGCCCCAGCATTTT.

This chain links TRBV24-1 with TRBJ2-3; 11 bases line up with TRBD1. The CDR3 consists of 16 residues. V trimming: 1 base; J trimming: 4 bases; junction bases outside the gene matches: 3. The germline CDR1 and CDR2 sequences are KGHDR and SFDVKD. Written as DNA, the CDR3 is TGTGCCACCAGTGATTTAGGACAGGGGGCTGCAGATACGCAGTATTTT. It yields the protein CATSDLGQGAADTQYF.

This chain connects TRBV20-1 to TRBJ2-3, with 11 bases fitting TRBD2. The CDR3 length is 14 residues. Germline CDR1 DFQATT, CDR2 SNEGSKA (reference sequence). Trimming at V came to 3 bases and at J to 4 bases, leaving 3 bases not matched to a gene. The CDR3 DNA sequence: TGCAGTGCTAGTTTAGCGGGGGGGGCAGATACGCAGTATTTT. Translation gives CSASLAGGADTQYF.

The chain uses TRBV5-1 and TRBJ1-6; D gene ambiguous. V was pared by 0 bases and J by 10 bases, with 23 bases between. Germline CDR1 is SGHRS and CDR2 is YFSETQ. The length of the CDR3 is 18 residues. The CDR3 sequence: CASSLEPRTSGTRSPLHF. The CDR3 bases are TGCGCCAGCAGCTTGGAGCCCCGGACCAGCGGAACGAGGTCACCCCTCCACTTT.

The rearrangement joins TRBV11-2 to TRBJ2-7, with D maybe TRBD2 (6 bases). This CDR3 has 15 residues. Trimming pared 0 bases from V and 4 bases from J, leaving 13 bases between. In germline, CDR1 is SGHAT, CDR2 FQNNGV. The CDR3: CASSLEGGKTYEQYF. The CDR3 DNA sequence: TGTGCCAGCAGCTTAGAAGGCGGGAAAACTTACGAGCAGTACTTC.

The chain uses TRBV6-5 and TRBJ1-2, with D tentatively TRBD1 (5 bases). Deletions cut 0 bases from V and 4 bases from J, with 15 bases between. Germline lookup yields CDR1 MNHEY and CDR2 SVGAGI. The CDR3 extends over 16 amino acids. CDR3 DNA sequence: TGTGCCAGCAGTTACTCTCGGGACGGGCCACTCTATGGCTACACCTTC. Translation gives CASSYSRDGPLYGYTF.

The genes are TRBV10-3 and TRBJ1-3; D possibly corresponds to TRBD1 (6 bases). This CDR3 has 14 amino acids. The germline CDR1 and CDR2 sequences are ENHRY and SYGVKD. Between the trimmed V and J ends, which lost 11 bases and 0 bases, there was a span of 14 bases. The CDR3 loop reads CASTGMSSGNTIYF. The CDR3 DNA is TGTGCCTCAACAGGGATGTCCTCTGGAAACACCATATATTTT.

The chain carries TRBV21-1 and TRBJ1-2; the D call of TRBD1 is as the table states it, not checked on the DNA. TRBV21-1 is a pseudogene. The CDR3 has 17 residues. The CDR3: CASSTRDSPGKGYGYTF. CDR3 sequence (DNA): TGTGCCAGCAGCACTCGGGACAGCCCGGGAAAGGGCTATGGCTACACCTTC.